Listed below are T cell receptor beta chains from one sample, sequenced in a study of T cells in Graves' hyperthyroidism and ophthalmopathy. TCRdb analysed the multiplex PCR reads with MiXCR anew, one entry per CDR3 protein. The sample shows roughly 150,000 distinct CDR3 sequences, approximately 9% of them seen only once. The sample comprised blood. These TCRs come from a woman between 18 and 29 years old with Graves' hyperthyroidism that later progressed to Graves' ophthalmopathy. Both conserved end residues are part of each CDR3. The D gene is left open where the match is weak. The size field is filled for only some rows; it gives once, few, many or a size class.

V gene	clone size	J gene	D gene	CDR3 protein	CDR3 DNA
TRBV10-3	many	TRBJ1-1	TRBD1	CAIGTEMNTEAFF	TGTGCCATCGGGACAGAGATGAACACTGAAGCTTTCTTT
TRBV11-2	many	TRBJ2-5	TRBD2	CASSLTSLAGEETQYF	TGTGCCAGCAGCTTAACCTCACTAGCGGGGGAAGAGACCCAGTACTTC
TRBV6-1	many	TRBJ1-2	NA	CASKTGTDDYGYTF	TGTGCCAGCAAGACCGGGACCGATGACTATGGCTACACCTTC
TRBV3-1	few	TRBJ2-5	TRBD1	CASSNWDRIIVETQYF	TGTGCCAGCAGCAACTGGGACAGGATTATTGTGGAGACCCAGTACTTC
TRBV3-1	NA	TRBJ2-1	TRBD2	CASSQLRLADYNEQFF	TGTGCCAGCAGCCAACTTCGACTAGCGGACTACAATGAGCAGTTCTTC
TRBV28	many	TRBJ1-2	NA	CASRIYATYGYTF	TGTGCCAGCAGAATTTACGCGACCTATGGCTACACCTTC
TRBV27	NA	TRBJ2-7	TRBD2	CASTLAGGHVEQYF	TGTGCCAGCACTCTAGCGGGAGGGCACGTCGAGCAGTACTTC
TRBV20-1	many	TRBJ2-5	NA	CSARTAQETQYF	TGCAGTGCTAGAACCGCGCAAGAGACCCAGTACTTC
TRBV19	NA	TRBJ2-7	TRBD2	CASSIRLAGGYEQYF	TGTGCCAGTAGTATTCGTCTAGCGGGAGGCTACGAGCAGTACTTC
TRBV20-1	many	TRBJ1-4	NA	CSASVGAQNEKLFF	TGCAGTGCTAGTGTGGGGGCCCAAAATGAAAAACTGTTTTTT
TRBV20-1	many	TRBJ2-1	TRBD2	CSARDLGGGLADNEQFF	TGCAGTGCTAGAGATTTGGGTGGGGGACTAGCGGACAATGAGCAGTTCTTC
TRBV6-1	many	TRBJ2-2	NA	CASSTRPRTANTGELFF	TGTGCCAGCAGTACGCGCCCGAGGACGGCGAACACCGGGGAGCTGTTTTTT
TRBV20-1	many	TRBJ2-5	TRBD1	CSADRELETQYF	TGCAGTGCAGACAGGGAGTTAGAGACCCAGTACTTC
TRBV5-1	many	TRBJ2-2	NA	CASSSDPTNTGELFF	TGCGCCAGCAGCTCCGACCCCACGAACACCGGGGAGCTGTTTTTT
TRBV19	many	TRBJ1-1	NA	CASSFSGGGDTEAFF	TGTGCCAGTAGTTTCTCCGGTGGAGGAGACACTGAAGCTTTCTTT
TRBV2	large	TRBJ1-4	NA	CASSEGVEKLFF	TGTGCCAGCAGTGAAGGGGTTGAAAAACTGTTTTTT
TRBV11-2	many	TRBJ2-5	TRBD2	CASSSRITTSTEETQYF	TGTGCCAGCAGCTCCCGAATAACGACTAGCACCGAAGAGACCCAGTACTTC
TRBV7-2	NA	TRBJ2-5	TRBD2	CASSLAELAGTLEETQYF	TGTGCCAGCAGCTTAGCCGAACTAGCGGGAACGCTAGAAGAGACCCAGTACTTC
TRBV5-6	NA	TRBJ1-6	NA	CASSLVSGNSPLHF	TGTGCCAGCAGCTTGGTTTCGGGGAATTCACCCCTCCACTTT
TRBV29-1	many	TRBJ2-3	NA	CSVAARPDTQYF	TGCAGCGTCGCAGCACGGCCAGATACGCAGTATTTT
TRBV13	many	TRBJ2-7	TRBD1	CASSVDRGYEQYF	TGTGCCAGCAGCGTCGACAGGGGCTACGAGCAGTACTTC
TRBV30	many	TRBJ2-1	NA	CAWRGTSYNEQFF	TGTGCCTGGAGGGGGACTTCCTACAATGAGCAGTTCTTC
TRBV7-9	many	TRBJ2-1	TRBD2	CASSPLLAGVVRSYNEQFF	TGTGCCAGCAGCCCTTTACTAGCGGGAGTAGTAAGGTCCTACAATGAGCAGTTCTTC
TRBV5-4	few	TRBJ2-1	NA	CASSLAAGLYNEQFF	TGTGCCAGCAGCTTGGCGGCGGGCCTATACAATGAGCAGTTCTTC
TRBV2	many	TRBJ2-1	TRBD1	CASRDRGRGHNEQFF	TGTGCCAGCAGGGACAGGGGGCGCGGGCACAATGAGCAGTTCTTC
TRBV12-3/TRBV12-4	many	TRBJ1-6	NA	CASSFRSPGQGNSPLHF	TGTGCCAGCAGTTTCAGGTCGCCCGGGCAGGGTAATTCACCCCTCCACTTT
TRBV4-2	NA	TRBJ1-5	NA	CASSQHANSNQPQHF	TGTGCCAGCAGCCAGCACGCTAATAGCAATCAGCCCCAGCATTTT
TRBV6-7	many	TRBJ2-7	TRBD1	CASSRTGTFYEQYF	TGTGCCAGCAGTCGGACAGGGACCTTCTACGAGCAGTACTTC
TRBV30	NA	TRBJ2-4	NA	CAWSVRGVVAKNIQYF	TGTGCCTGGAGTGTACGTGGGGTAGTGGCCAAAAACATTCAGTACTTC
TRBV9	NA	TRBJ2-7	TRBD2	CASSGQREWSEQYF	TGTGCCAGCAGCGGACAGCGGGAGTGGAGCGAGCAGTACTTC
TRBV11-2	many	TRBJ1-1	TRBD1	CASSSPGQGRLNTEAFF	TGTGCCAGCAGCTCTCCGGGACAGGGTCGATTGAACACTGAAGCTTTCTTT
TRBV20-1	many	TRBJ2-7	TRBD2	CSAKGLAGVKYEQYF	TGCAGTGCTAAAGGCCTAGCGGGAGTAAAATACGAGCAGTACTTC
TRBV3-1	many	TRBJ2-1	NA	CASSQLASEQFF	TGTGCCAGCAGCCAACTAGCCTCAGAGCAGTTCTTC
TRBV4-1	many	TRBJ2-3	NA	CASSQEAGHISTDTQYF	TGCGCCAGCAGCCAAGAGGCTGGACATATTAGCACAGATACGCAGTATTTT
TRBV6-4	NA	TRBJ2-6	NA	CASSDSSPGSGANVLTF	TGTGCCAGCAGTGACTCGAGCCCCGGCTCTGGGGCCAACGTCCTGACTTTC
TRBV28	many	TRBJ2-5	TRBD2	CASSPPPGGGQYF	TGTGCCAGCAGTCCCCCCCCGGGCGGGGGCCAGTACTTC
TRBV15	many	TRBJ1-2	NA	CATSTRSPLGGDGYTF	TGTGCCACCAGCACCCGATCTCCTCTAGGAGGGGATGGCTACACCTTC
TRBV15	few	TRBJ2-2	NA	CATTQGSVPGELFF	TGTGCCACCACACAGGGATCAGTTCCTGGGGAGCTGTTTTTT
TRBV5-5	few	TRBJ1-1	NA	CASSTGQLLNTEAFF	TGTGCCAGCAGCACAGGACAGTTATTGAACACTGAAGCTTTCTTT
TRBV20-1	many	TRBJ2-3	TRBD2	CSATRRLAGGVTDTQYF	TGCAGTGCTACCCGGCGGCTAGCGGGGGGGGTCACAGATACGCAGTATTTT
TRBV5-1	many	TRBJ2-7	NA	CASREGSRYEQYF	TGCGCCAGCAGAGAGGGAAGTCGCTACGAGCAGTACTTC
TRBV4-1	few	TRBJ1-1	NA	CASSLTTEFPNTEAFF	TGCGCCAGCAGCCTAACAACAGAGTTTCCGAACACTGAAGCTTTCTTT
TRBV24-1	many	TRBJ1-4	NA	CATSGHSTDEKLFF	TGTGCCACCAGTGGTCACTCTACGGATGAAAAACTGTTTTTT
TRBV25-1	NA	TRBJ2-5	NA	CASSGFKAASETQYF	TGTGCCAGCAGTGGATTTAAGGCAGCTAGTGAGACCCAGTACTTC
TRBV4-2	NA	TRBJ1-2	NA	CASSQVGTGYQITKINYGYTF	TGTGCCAGCAGCCAAGTGGGAACAGGCTATCAAATAACCAAGATAAACTATGGCTACACCTTC
TRBV5-1	few	TRBJ2-7	NA	CASSLAGVQGSYEQYF	TGCGCCAGCAGCTTGGCTGGCGTCCAGGGGTCCTACGAGCAGTACTTC
TRBV7-9	many	TRBJ1-2	TRBD1	CASSFPGTGSVFDYGYTF	TGTGCCAGCAGCTTTCCGGGGACAGGGAGCGTTTTTGACTATGGCTACACCTTC
TRBV30	many	TRBJ2-2	TRBD2	CTGTSGLLGTGELFF	TGTACCGGGACTAGCGGCCTTTTAGGCACCGGGGAGCTGTTTTTT
TRBV2	many	TRBJ2-1	TRBD2	CASSIRGGRFNEQFF	TGTGCCAGCAGTATCCGGGGGGGCCGCTTCAATGAGCAGTTCTTC
TRBV29-1	NA	TRBJ2-1	NA	CSVELIFNEQFF	TGCAGCGTTGAACTTATATTCAATGAGCAGTTCTTC
TRBV3-1	many	TRBJ1-5	NA	CASSQADWGPNQPQHF	TGTGCCAGCAGCCAAGCTGACTGGGGGCCAAATCAGCCCCAGCATTTT
TRBV7-3	many	TRBJ1-1	NA	CASSLTGQGNTEAFF	TGTGCCAGCAGCTTAACGGGGCAGGGAAACACTGAAGCTTTCTTT
TRBV24-1	many	TRBJ2-2	NA	CATSRSGAANTGELFF	TGTGCCACCAGTAGGTCGGGCGCCGCGAACACCGGGGAGCTGTTTTTT
TRBV4-1	NA	TRBJ2-3	TRBD1	CASSQGQGAGTQYF	TGCGCCAGCAGCCAGGGACAGGGGGCGGGTACGCAGTATTTT
TRBV11-2	few	TRBJ1-3	NA	CASSLRGTFSGNTIYF	TGTGCCAGCAGCTTAAGGGGAACCTTCTCTGGAAACACCATATATTTT